This TCR beta chain was identified during a study of regulatory T cells in long-lasting Graves disease. Library construction for TCR beta used iRepertoire HTBI primers and Arm-PCR of CDR3 regions. One entry per CDR3 protein, called by TCRdb with MiXCR from the multiplex PCR reads. The table shows a few hundred thousand distinct CDR3 sequences, with 14% occurring only once. This clonotype was picked up a small number of times. The V gene's germline CDR1 is SGHRS and CDR2 YFSETQ. The length of the CDR3 is 16 residues. V dropped 2 bases and J dropped 3; count of bases not matched to a gene: 7. Noted time point: newly diagnosed GD, antithyroid drugs for less than 3 months. Following extraction of RNA from PBMCs, that RNA was used to make the TCR library. These data also featured in a second study, about T cells in Graves' hyperthyroidism and ophthalmopathy.

The sequencing here drew on peripheral blood mononuclear cells (PBMCs), taken at new diagnosis, from a patient treated with antithyroid drugs. This rearrangement joins TRBV5-1 to TRBJ2-3; TRBD1 matches 9 bases. This receptor was obtained from a woman aged 45-59 years with Graves disease. The DNA for the CDR3 is TGCGCCAGCAGCTTTGGGGACAGGGTGGTTACAGATACGCAGTATTTT. Protein product: CASSFGDRVVTDTQYF.